This T cell receptor (beta chain) was identified in a study of glioma-infiltrating T cells. Whole-study results and caveats: Tissue and blood shared very few CDR3 sequences. Non-neoplastic patients had below-expected tissue-blood divergence, while all gliomas exceeded expectation.

Regarding this clonotype: What it recognizes is unknown. A read error may explain this, as a much larger clone is one base away.

Amplification of TCR alpha and beta CDR3 regions from RNA used iRepertoire nested multiplex PCR. For one-step reverse transcription and amplification, about 85-400 ng of tissue mRNA or PBMC total RNA was used. One entry per CDR3 protein, called by TCRdb with MiXCR from the multiplex PCR reads. The data contain roughly 200,000 distinct CDR3 sequences, about 46% of them singletons. The CDR3 sequence is 12 residues long. V was clipped by 2 bases and J by 8 bases, with 8 bases between them. CDR1 is SGHRS, CDR2 YFSETQ, per germline. J is TRBJ2-1 and V is TRBV5-1; no definite D call. Sequenced input: glioma tissue, nonneoplastic brain tissue, or PBMCs (not recorded which). The source is a human donor with low-grade glioma or glioblastoma, undergoing nonglioma brain surgery, or in good health (not recorded which). The CDR3 loop reads CASSFSWDEQFF. CDR3 bases: TGCGCCAGCAGCTTCTCCTGGGATGAGCAGTTCTTC.